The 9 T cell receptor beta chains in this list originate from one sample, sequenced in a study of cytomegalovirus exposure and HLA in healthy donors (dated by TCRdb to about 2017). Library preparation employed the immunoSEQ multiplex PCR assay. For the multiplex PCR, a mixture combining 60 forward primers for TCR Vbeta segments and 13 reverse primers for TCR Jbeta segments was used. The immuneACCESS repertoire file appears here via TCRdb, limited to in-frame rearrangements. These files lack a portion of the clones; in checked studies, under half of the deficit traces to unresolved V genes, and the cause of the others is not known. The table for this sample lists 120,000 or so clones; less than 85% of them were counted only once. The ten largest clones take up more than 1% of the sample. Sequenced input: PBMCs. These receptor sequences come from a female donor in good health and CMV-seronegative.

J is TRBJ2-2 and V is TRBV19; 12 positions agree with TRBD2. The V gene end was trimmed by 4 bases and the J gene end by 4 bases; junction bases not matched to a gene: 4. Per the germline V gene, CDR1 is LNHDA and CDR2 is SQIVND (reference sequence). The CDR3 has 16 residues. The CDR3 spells CASSRTSGTLTGELFF. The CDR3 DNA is TGTGCCAGTAGTAGGACTAGCGGGACCCTCACCGGGGAGCTGTTTTTT.

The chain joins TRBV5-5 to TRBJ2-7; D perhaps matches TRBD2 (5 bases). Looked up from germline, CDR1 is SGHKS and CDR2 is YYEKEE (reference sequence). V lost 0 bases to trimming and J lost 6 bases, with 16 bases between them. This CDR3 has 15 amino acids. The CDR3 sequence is CASSLAIAQRREQYF. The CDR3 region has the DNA TGTGCCAGCAGCTTGGCTATTGCACAGCGGCGCGAGCAGTACTTC.

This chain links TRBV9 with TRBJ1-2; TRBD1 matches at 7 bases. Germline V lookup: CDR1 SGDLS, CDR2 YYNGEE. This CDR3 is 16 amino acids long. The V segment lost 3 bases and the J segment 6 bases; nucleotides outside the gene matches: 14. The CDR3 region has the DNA TGTGCCAGCAGCGAAGGTGATGGAGGGGGCCCCAATGGCTACACCTTC. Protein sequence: CASSEGDGGGPNGYTF.

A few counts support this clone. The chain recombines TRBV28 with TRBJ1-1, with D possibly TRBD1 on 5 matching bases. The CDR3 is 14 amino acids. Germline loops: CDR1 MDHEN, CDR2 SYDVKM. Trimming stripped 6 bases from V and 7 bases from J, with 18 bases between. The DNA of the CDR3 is TGTGCCAGCAGACCCCCCGGGGGATCGAATGAAGCTTTCTTT. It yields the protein CASRPPGGSNEAFF.

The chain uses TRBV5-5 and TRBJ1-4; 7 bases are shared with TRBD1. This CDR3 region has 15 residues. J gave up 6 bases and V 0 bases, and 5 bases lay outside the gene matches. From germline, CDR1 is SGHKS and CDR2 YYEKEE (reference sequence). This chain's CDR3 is CASSLGQGWDEKLFF. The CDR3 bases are TGTGCCAGCAGCTTGGGACAGGGCTGGGATGAAAAACTGTTTTTT.

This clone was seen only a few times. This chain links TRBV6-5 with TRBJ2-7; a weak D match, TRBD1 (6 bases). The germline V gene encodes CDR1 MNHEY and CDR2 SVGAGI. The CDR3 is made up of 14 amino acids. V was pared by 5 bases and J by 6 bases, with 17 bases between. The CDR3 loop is CASSVNREMTEQYF. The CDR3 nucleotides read TGTGCCAGCAGTGTAAACAGGGAAATGACCGAGCAGTACTTC.

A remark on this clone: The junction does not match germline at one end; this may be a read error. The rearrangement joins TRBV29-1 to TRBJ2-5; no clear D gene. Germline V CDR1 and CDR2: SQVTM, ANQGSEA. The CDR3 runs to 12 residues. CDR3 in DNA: TGCAGCGTGGAAGTTAGCCGTGGGACCCAGTACTTC. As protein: CSVEVSRGTQYF.

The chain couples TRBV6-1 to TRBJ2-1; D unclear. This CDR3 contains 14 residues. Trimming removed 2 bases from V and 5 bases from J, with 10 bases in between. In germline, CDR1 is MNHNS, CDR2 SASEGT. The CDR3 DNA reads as TGTGCCAGCAGTGAATTCTGGGCCAACAATGAGCAGTTCTTC. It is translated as CASSEFWANNEQFF.

In DNA form, the CDR3 reads TGTGCCAGCAGCTGGACAGGGATGGGCACCGGGGAGCTGTTTTTT. It codes for CASSWTGMGTGELFF. The J gene is TRBJ2-2, the V gene TRBV7-2, with 8 nucleotides matching TRBD1. CDR1 is SGHTA and CDR2 is FQGNSA in the germline V gene. V gave up 4 bases and J gave up 4 bases; unmatched junction bases: 5. The CDR3 covers 15 residues.